This T cell receptor beta chain stems from a study of post-analysis software for immune sequencing data. Study at large: Recorded disease courses covered relapsing-remitting, secondary progressive and progressive-relapsing multiple sclerosis. Some patients had no subtype annotation. Findings and limits, study-wide: The F measure placed samples prepared in the same batch into strongly shared clusters. Among multiple sclerosis patients, normalized Chao1 diversity was significantly below that of controls. Four or five TRBV segments (TRBV5-6, TRBV5-1 and TRBV20-1 among them) occurred more frequently in patients than in controls.

The CDR3 spans 12 residues. Deletions cut 5 bases from V and 7 bases from J, with 11 bases between. Per germline, CDR1 MNHEY and CDR2 SVGAGI. Every TCR beta cDNA library bore unique molecular identifiers. Each batch of roughly 0.9 to 10 million T cells produced roughly 500,000 cDNA molecules. TCRdb called the PCR reads again in MiXCR, with one record for every CDR3 protein. This sample has about 570,000 distinct CDR3 sequences; approximately 34% occur once, and the top ten carry less than 6%. To note about this clonotype: What it binds is unknown.

The chain uses TRBV6-5 and TRBJ1-1; unclear D gene. This clonotype was sampled from a girl younger than 18 with multiple sclerosis. Material: blood. CDR3 sequence reads: CASSPRAGEAFF. In DNA form, the CDR3 reads TGTGCCAGCAGTCCGAGGGCTGGTGAAGCTTTCTTT.